Listed below are T cell receptor beta chains from one sample, sequenced in a study of type 1 regulatory T cells. Antigen specificity for these receptors is unknown. Via MiXCR, TCRdb re-called the reads, giving one row per CDR3 protein. The top ten hold around 8% of the sample, which has roughly 71,000 distinct CDR3 sequences, about 20% seen once. Sequencing used cultured type 1 regulatory T (Tr1) cells, either the whole culture or a sorted fraction (not recorded which). The receptor set was obtained from a human donor in good health. The CDR3 runs from the conserved cysteine through the conserved F or W. Each record gives: V gene, clone size, CDR3 length, J gene, D gene, CDR3 DNA, CDR3 protein. A D gene is named only where the DNA matches it firmly. Part of the rows lack a size; the others show once, few, many or a class for expanded clones.

TRBV5-1	few	14	TRBJ2-5	-	TGCGCCAGCAGCTTGGTCCCGACTAGGGAGACCCAGTACTTC	CASSLVPTRETQYF
TRBV7-2	-	19	TRBJ1-4	TRBD1	TGTGCCAGCAGCTTAGTTTATGGGGACAGGGATTGGCGTCGGGAAAAACTGTTTTTT	CASSLVYGDRDWRREKLFF
TRBV6-6	once	12	TRBJ1-2	-	TGTGCCAGCAGCCCAGGGGTGGCTGGCTACACCTTC	CASSPGVAGYTF
TRBV20-1	few	11	TRBJ2-1	-	TGCAGTGCTAGAGGCCGAGATGAGCAGTTCTTC	CSARGRDEQFF
TRBV2	-	16	TRBJ2-2	-	TGTGCCAGCAGTGGGGCCGGGTTTCCTAAGAACGGGGAGCTGTTTTTT	CASSGAGFPKNGELFF
TRBV6-5	few	16	TRBJ1-4	-	TGTGCCAGCAGTTACACCCACAGCGCGGCTAATGAAAAACTGTTTTTT	CASSYTHSAANEKLFF
TRBV29-1	-	13	TRBJ2-1	-	TGCAGCGGCCAGGTAGGATCCTACAATGAGCAGTTCTTC	CSGQVGSYNEQFF
TRBV18	-	14	TRBJ1-2	-	TGTGCCAGCTCACCGCGGGGAGAAGTTTTTGGCTACACCTTC	CASSPRGEVFGYTF
TRBV7-2	-	14	TRBJ1-2	-	TGTGCCAGCAGCTTAGGCCCAGGGAACTATGGCTACACCTTC	CASSLGPGNYGYTF
TRBV24-1	-	15	TRBJ2-3	-	TGTGCCACCAGTCCGGGATTAGCTGGCACAGATACGCAGTATTTT	CATSPGLAGTDTQYF
TRBV5-1	-	13	TRBJ2-2	-	TGCACCAGCAGCCCGGGGGATGGCGGGGAGCTGTTTTTT	CTSSPGDGGELFF